The 22 T cell receptor beta chains presented below share a single source sample, sequenced in a study of shared clonotypes between healthy human individuals. CD8 cells classed as naive were CD45RO-negative and positively selected for CCR7, excluding terminally differentiated effector memory CD45RA+ cells. Method: immunoSEQ multiplex PCR; TCRdb's copy keeps in-frame clones and lacks some. There are about 2.1 million clones in the sample; around 95% occur only once, and less than 2% lies in the top ten. Input material: naive CD8+ T cells from PBMCs. These receptors originate from a man between 18 and 35 years old in good health. Some clones in this sample may be carry-over from other donors' samples.

This chain uses TRBV27 with TRBJ2-2; 11 nucleotides align to TRBD2. CDR3 length equals 20 residues. Trimming cost V 7 bases and J 0 bases; bases outside gene matches: 16. The germline gives CDR1 MNHEY, CDR2 SMNVEV (reference sequence). CDR3 DNA sequence: TGTGCCAGCAACAAGTTTAGCGGGAGGGGACCCCTCGCGAACACCGGGGAGCTGTTTTTT. Translation gives CASNKFSGRGPLANTGELFF.

This chain joins TRBV27 and TRBJ2-5; 7 nucleotides align to TRBD2. CDR1 is MNHEY, CDR2 SMNVEV, per germline (reference sequence). V lost 7 bases to trimming and J lost 6 bases; unmatched junction nucleotides: 8. The CDR3 extends over 13 amino acids. This CDR3 is CASTGFGGKTQYF. The DNA of the CDR3 is TGTGCCAGCACTGGCTTCGGGGGGAAGACCCAGTACTTC.

The table lists this clone with a count of one. The chain recombines TRBV9 with TRBJ2-2; D is possibly TRBD2 (6 bases). Trimming cost V 0 bases and J 1 base, with 13 bases left between them. The CDR3 sequence is 17 residues long. Germline lookup yields CDR1 SGDLS and CDR2 YYNGEE. DNA of the CDR3: TGTGCCAGCAGCGTAGCCCGGGGGAGCAGGAACACCGGGGAGCTGTTTTTT. Its translation is CASSVARGSRNTGELFF.

The chain has TRBV6-1 and TRBJ1-1; perhaps TRBD1 as D (6 bases). V lost 3 bases and J lost 5, with 16 bases in between. CDR1 and CDR2 from the germline V gene are MNHNS and SASEGT. This CDR3 comprises 15 residues. The CDR3 region is CASSERTDGVTEAFF. The DNA for the CDR3 is TGTGCCAGCAGTGAGCGGACAGACGGGGTAACTGAAGCTTTCTTT.

The chain recombines TRBV6-6 with TRBJ2-2; 8 bases are shared with TRBD1. From germline, CDR1 is MNHNY and CDR2 SVGAGI (reference sequence). There are 16 residues in the CDR3. V trimming: 6 bases; J trimming: 6 bases; junction bases outside the gene matches: 12. For the CDR3, the DNA is TGTGCCAGCAGCACCGGAGACAGGGGCCGCGCCGGGGAGCTGTTTTTT. It encodes CASSTGDRGRAGELFF.

The CDR3 nucleotides read TGCGCCAGCAGCTTTACTAGCGGGGGCCGGGATACGCAGTATTTT. Protein product: CASSFTSGGRDTQYF. The chain combines TRBV4-1 with TRBJ2-3, with 11 bases lining up with TRBD2. This CDR3 has 15 residues. V was clipped by 5 bases and J by 6 bases; unmatched bases: 7. The germline CDR1 and CDR2 sequences are MGHRA and YSYEKL.

This clone was detected once. This chain joins TRBV18 and TRBJ2-1; TRBD2 matches at 10 bases. After removal of 6 bases from V and 6 bases from J, the junction contained 11 bases not matched to a gene. The V gene's germline CDR1 is KGHSH and CDR2 LQKENI. This CDR3 is 16 amino acids long. The CDR3 reads CASSPWRTSGPNEQFF. In nucleotides, the CDR3 is TGTGCCAGCTCTCCATGGAGGACTAGCGGACCCAATGAGCAGTTCTTC.

The rearrangement links TRBV7-7 to TRBJ2-5, with TRBD2 identical over 7 bases. The CDR3 is 16 residues long. The germline gives CDR1 SSHAT, CDR2 FNYEAQ (reference sequence). V shed 1 base, J shed 5 bases, and the junction held 10 bases outside the gene matches. CDR3 protein: CASSLGHSGGRETQYF. CDR3 coding DNA: TGTGCCAGCAGCTTAGGTCACTCGGGGGGTCGGGAGACCCAGTACTTC. Filled out from reference TRBV7-7 and TRBJ2-5, the complete variable domain reads GAGVSQSPRYKVTKRGQDVTLRCDPISSHATLYWYQQALGQGPEFLTYFNYEAQPDKSGLPSDRFSAERPEGSISTLTIQRTEQRDSAMYRCASSLGHSGGRETQYFGPGTRLLVL.

The CDR3 sequence is CASRVFSMNTEAFF. The CDR3 coding sequence is TGTGCCAGCAGGGTCTTTAGCATGAACACTGAAGCTTTCTTT. The genes are TRBV28 and TRBJ1-1; no clear D gene. The CDR3 is 14 residues long. Germline V CDR1 and CDR2: MDHEN, SYDVKM. Trimming pared 6 bases from V and 0 bases from J, leaving 11 bases between.

This chain connects TRBV7-2 to TRBJ2-1; the match to TRBD2 covers 7 bases. The CDR3 sequence is 15 residues long. V shed 1 base and J 5 bases; nucleotides not matched to a gene: 5. Germline loops: CDR1 SGHTA, CDR2 FQGNSA. The CDR3 DNA reads as TGTGCCAGCAGCTTAGGGCTAGCGGACCACAATGAGCAGTTCTTC. Amino acid sequence: CASSLGLADHNEQFF.

The rearrangement joins TRBV14 to TRBJ2-1; TRBD2 matches 7 bases. Germline values: CDR1 SGHDN, CDR2 FVKESK. The CDR3 covers 15 residues. The V and J ends lost 4 bases and 2 bases, in that order; junction bases with no gene match: 5. The CDR3 bases are TGTGCCAGCAGCCGGTGGGAGGGCCCCTACAATGAGCAGTTCTTC. This encodes CASSRWEGPYNEQFF.

V is TRBV7-3 and J is TRBJ2-1, with D possibly matching TRBD1 (5 bases). Germline CDR1 reads SGHTA; CDR2 reads FQGTGA. This CDR3 region has 16 residues. V lost 5 bases, J lost 0 bases, and 14 bases lay in between. The CDR3 reads CASSRTIGVSYNEQFF. The CDR3 coding sequence is TGTGCCAGCAGCAGAACAATAGGGGTCTCCTACAATGAGCAGTTCTTC.

This chain uses TRBV11-2 with TRBJ2-7, with D maybe TRBD2 (5 bases). Trimming took 7 bases from V and 7 from J, leaving 17 bases between them. CDR1 is SGHAT, CDR2 FQNNGV, per germline. The CDR3 sequence is 13 residues long. CDR3 residues: CASTPLGRREQYF. The CDR3 coding sequence is TGTGCCAGCACCCCCTTAGGTAGGAGGGAGCAGTACTTC.

The chain is built from TRBV27 and TRBJ2-1; D may match TRBD1 or TRBD2 (5 bases each). The germline CDR1 and CDR2 sequences are MNHEY and SMNVEV (reference sequence). This CDR3 contains 12 residues. V lost 7 bases and J 7 bases, leaving 11 bases between the germline ends. CDR3 amino acids: CASTGLANEQFF. DNA of the CDR3: TGTGCCAGCACGGGGCTGGCGAATGAGCAGTTCTTC.

The V and J genes are TRBV4-1 and TRBJ2-3, with a possible D match to TRBD1 (6 bases). There are 15 residues in the CDR3. The germline gives CDR1 MGHRA, CDR2 YSYEKL. Trimming took 6 bases from V and 0 from J, leaving 13 bases between them. DNA of the CDR3: TGCGCCAGCAGTTCCCGACAGGCCAGCACAGATACGCAGTATTTT. This encodes CASSSRQASTDTQYF.

The V call is TRBV7-6, the J call TRBJ2-3; 10 bases align to TRBD2. Germline V CDR1 and CDR2: SGHVS, FNYEAQ. The trim removed 5 bases at V and 1 base at J, leaving 3 bases unmatched. This CDR3 has 15 amino acids. As DNA, the CDR3 is TGTGCCAGCAGCAACCTAGCGGGAGGCACAGATACGCAGTATTTT. Translating gives CASSNLAGGTDTQYF.

V gene TRBV28 combines with J gene TRBJ1-4; no reliable D call. The CDR3 has 14 amino acids. Trimming removed 5 bases from V and 5 bases from J, with 12 bases in between. CDR1 and CDR2 (germline): MDHEN, SYDVKM. CDR3 DNA sequence: TGTGCCAGCAGTCCGAGGGCGGTAAATGAAAAACTGTTTTTT. Protein product: CASSPRAVNEKLFF.

The V and J genes are TRBV7-2 and TRBJ1-2, with D maybe TRBD1 (5 bases). The CDR3 spans 13 residues. The germline gives CDR1 SGHTA, CDR2 FQGNSA. Trimming cost V 5 bases and J 14 bases, with 21 bases left between them. The CDR3 reads CASSPHRGGGQTF. In DNA, the CDR3 is TGTGCCAGCAGCCCCCACCGGGGGGGAGGGCAAACCTTC.

Details on this clone: The junction differs from germline at one of its ends, possibly a read error. The chain combines TRBV7-9 with TRBJ2-5; the D gene is possibly TRBD1 (7 bases). Germline CDR1 and CDR2: SEHNR and FQNEAQ (reference sequence). The CDR3 contains 14 residues. In DNA, the CDR3 is TGTGCCGGCAGGGGAGGCACAGGGGAAGAGACCCAGTACTTC. It specifies CAGRGGTGEETQYF.

The V and J genes are TRBV2 and TRBJ1-2; D is undetermined. V lost 2 bases to trimming and J lost 8 bases, with 18 bases between them. This CDR3 has 15 residues. Germline CDR1 is SNHLY and CDR2 is FYNNEI. This chain's CDR3 is CASSEWRLAPDGYTF. As DNA, the CDR3 is TGTGCCAGCAGTGAATGGCGATTGGCCCCGGACGGCTACACCTTC. Drawing the rest from reference TRBV2 and TRBJ1-2, the complete variable domain is EPEVTQTPSHQVTQMGQEVILRCVPISNHLYFYWYRQILGQKVEFLVSFYNNEISEKSEIFDDQFSVERPDGSNFTLKIRSTKLEDSAMYFCASSEWRLAPDGYTFGSGTRLTVV.

This chain's CDR3 is CASSSWTGQLDYGYTF. CDR3 sequence (DNA): TGTGCCAGCAGTTCCTGGACAGGTCAATTAGACTATGGCTACACCTTC. This chain connects TRBV6-6 to TRBJ1-2, with 7 positions matching TRBD1. V lost 4 bases, J lost 3 bases, and 11 bases stayed unmatched. CDR1 is MNHNY, CDR2 SVGAGI, per germline (reference sequence). This CDR3 comprises 16 residues.

DNA of the CDR3: TGCGCCAGCAGCCAAAGGTGGGGCTCCTACAATGAGCAGTTCTTC. It is translated as CASSQRWGSYNEQFF. V is TRBV4-1 and J is TRBJ2-1; D gene ambiguous. CDR1 and CDR2 (germline): MGHRA, YSYEKL. Trimming left V 2 bases short and J 0 bases short, with 8 bases between. The CDR3 runs to 15 residues.